Listed below are T cell receptor beta chains from one sample, sequenced in a study of blood T cell repertoires in COVID-19. Sequenced by immunoSEQ multiplex PCR; TCRdb stores in-frame clones only, minus some. Of 350,000 to 450,000 clones detected, 70% to 90% appear once; the ten largest clones hold about 7%. Sample: peripheral blood. Source of these receptors: a woman aged 60-70 years with COVID-19, enrolled during active disease. Each CDR3 is given with its conserved first and last residue. Fields, in order: CDR3 protein, CDR3 DNA, CDR3 length, V gene, D gene, clone size, J gene. The D gene is left open where the match is weak. The size field is filled for only some rows; it gives once, few, many or a size class.

CASSLGTGRRSSYEQYF TGCGCCAGCAGCTTGGGGACAGGGAGGCGAAGCTCCTACGAGCAGTACTTC 17 TRBV5-1 TRBD1 NA TRBJ2-7
CASSYEDNSGANVLTF TGTGCCAGCAGTTACGAGGACAACTCTGGGGCCAACGTCCTGACTTTC 16 TRBV6-5 NA NA TRBJ2-6
CASSRTDTDTQYF TGTGCCAGCAGCCGGACTGACACAGATACGCAGTATTTT 13 TRBV7-7 NA once TRBJ2-3
CASSYPLDRVAYEQYF TGTGCCAGCAGTTACCCGCTCGACAGGGTAGCCTACGAGCAGTACTTC 16 TRBV6-2/TRBV6-3 TRBD1 NA TRBJ2-7
CASSEVGHSYNEQFF TGTGCCAGCAGTGAAGTCGGACACTCCTACAATGAGCAGTTCTTC 15 TRBV2 NA NA TRBJ2-1
CASSGLGQGEPNYGYTF TGTGCCAGCAGCGGCTTGGGACAGGGGGAACCTAACTATGGCTACACCTTC 17 TRBV9 TRBD1 NA TRBJ1-2
CASSTRGPGELFF TGTGCCAGCAGCACAAGGGGGCCCGGGGAGCTGTTTTTT 13 TRBV9 TRBD1 NA TRBJ2-2
CASSYQVDTDTQYF TGTGCCAGCAGCTATCAGGTAGACACAGATACGCAGTATTTT 14 TRBV5-5 NA few TRBJ2-3
CASSQPGGDSPLHF TGTGCCAGCAGCCAACCAGGGGGCGATTCACCCCTCCACTTT 14 TRBV3-1/TRBV3-2 TRBD1 NA TRBJ1-6
CASSLGGQAGDYGYTF TGTGCCAGCAGCTTGGGAGGTCAGGCAGGGGACTATGGCTACACCTTC 16 TRBV5-4 NA NA TRBJ1-2
CASSPGGQTLKAFF TGTGCCAGCAGCCCCGGGGGGCAAACGCTAAAGGCTTTCTTT 14 TRBV7-8 NA few TRBJ1-1
CASSLSGTGDEQYF TGTGCCAGCAGCTTATCCGGGACAGGGGACGAGCAGTACTTC 14 TRBV7-6 TRBD1 few TRBJ2-7
CASSPGTGGVYGYTF TGTGCCAGCAGCCCGGGGACAGGGGGTGTTTATGGCTACACCTTC 15 TRBV11-3 TRBD1 NA TRBJ1-2
CASSLLAGSGAYEQYF TGTGCCAGCAGTTTACTAGCGGGGAGTGGGGCCTACGAGCAGTACTTC 16 TRBV27 TRBD2 NA TRBJ2-7
CASSLPGQGVGEFF TGCGCCAGCAGCCTCCCGGGACAGGGAGTAGGAGAGTTCTTC 14 TRBV4-1 TRBD1 NA TRBJ2-1
CASSVEPAGFNEQFF TGTGCCAGCAGCGTAGAACCAGCGGGGTTCAATGAGCAGTTCTTC 15 TRBV9 TRBD2 NA TRBJ2-1